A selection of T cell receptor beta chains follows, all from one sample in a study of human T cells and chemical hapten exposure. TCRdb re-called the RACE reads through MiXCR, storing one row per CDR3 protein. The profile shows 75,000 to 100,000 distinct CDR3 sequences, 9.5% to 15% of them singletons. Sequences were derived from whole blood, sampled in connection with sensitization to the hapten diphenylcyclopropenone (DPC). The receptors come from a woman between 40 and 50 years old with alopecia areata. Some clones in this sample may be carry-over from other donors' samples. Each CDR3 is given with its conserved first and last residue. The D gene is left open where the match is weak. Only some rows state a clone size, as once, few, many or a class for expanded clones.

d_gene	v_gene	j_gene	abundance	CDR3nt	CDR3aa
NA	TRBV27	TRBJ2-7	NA	TGTGCCAGCAGTTTATCCCAATCGAGGACCTACGAGCAGTACTTC	CASSLSQSRTYEQYF
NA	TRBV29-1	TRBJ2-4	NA	TGCAGCGTACGGGGTCTCCTGGGGGACATTCAGTACTTC	CSVRGLLGDIQYF
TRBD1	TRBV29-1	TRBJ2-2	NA	TGCAGCGTTCAACAGGGGGCGAACACCGGGGAGCTGTTTTTT	CSVQQGANTGELFF
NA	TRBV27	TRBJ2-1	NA	TGTGCCAGCAGTTTTTTTACTAGCCGATACAATGAGCAGTTCTTC	CASSFFTSRYNEQFF
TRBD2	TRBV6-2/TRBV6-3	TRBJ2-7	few	TGTGCCAGCAGTACCTACCCTAGGACTAGCGTGACCTACGAGCAGTACTTC	CASSTYPRTSVTYEQYF
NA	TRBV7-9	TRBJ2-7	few	TGTGCCAGCAGCACCGGGGGCAAAAGGGAGCAGTACTTC	CASSTGGKREQYF
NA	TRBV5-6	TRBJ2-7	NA	TGTGCCAGCAGCTTCGGACAGCCCTACGAGCAGTACTTC	CASSFGQPYEQYF
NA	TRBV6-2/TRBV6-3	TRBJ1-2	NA	TGTGCCAGCAGTCCCATGGATGTTAAATGGAGTGGCTACACCTTC	CASSPMDVKWSGYTF
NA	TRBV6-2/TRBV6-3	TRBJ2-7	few	TGTGCCAGCAGTTATCCGGGAGCCGTGGGGCAGTACTTC	CASSYPGAVGQYF
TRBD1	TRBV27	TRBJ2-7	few	TGTGCCAGCAGGGGGGACAGGGGCTCCTACGAGCAGTACTTC	CASRGDRGSYEQYF
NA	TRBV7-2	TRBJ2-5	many	TGTGCCAGCAGCTTATCCCCCGGGGTGGGGTTAAAGGGGACCCAGTACTTC	CASSLSPGVGLKGTQYF
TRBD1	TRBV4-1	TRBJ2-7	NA	TGCGCCAGCAGCCAACCCGGGACAGGGGGACACGAGCAGTACTTC	CASSQPGTGGHEQYF
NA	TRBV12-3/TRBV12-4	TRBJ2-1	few	TGTGCCAGCTCTTATGAGGAAATTAATGAGCAGTTCTTC	CASSYEEINEQFF
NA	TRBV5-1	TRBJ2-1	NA	TGCGCCAGCAGCTTGGAGGCCGGACGAACTGAGCAGTTCTTC	CASSLEAGRTEQFF
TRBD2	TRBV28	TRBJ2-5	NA	TGTGCCAGCAGTTCAAGGGGTAGCGGGGCCCAAGAGACCCAGTACTTC	CASSSRGSGAQETQYF
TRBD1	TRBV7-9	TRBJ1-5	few	TGTGCCAGCAGCCCGGGACAGCAGAATCAGCCCCAGCATTTT	CASSPGQQNQPQHF
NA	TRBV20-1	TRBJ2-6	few	TGCAGTGCTGGGGGGACCTCTAGCGCTGGGGCCAACGTCCTGACTTTC	CSAGGTSSAGANVLTF
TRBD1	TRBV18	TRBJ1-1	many	TGTGCCAGCTCACCGGACAGGATAAATACTGAAGCTTTCTTT	CASSPDRINTEAFF
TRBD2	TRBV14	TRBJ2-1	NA	TGTGCCAGCAGCCCGCTCGGGGCGGGAGGGTACAATGAGCAGTTCTTC	CASSPLGAGGYNEQFF
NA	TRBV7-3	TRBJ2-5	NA	TGTGCCAGCAGCTTGGTCCCCACCCGAACCGCCCGGACCCAGTACTTC	CASSLVPTRTARTQYF
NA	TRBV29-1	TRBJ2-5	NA	TGCAGCCTACAGGGCAGCGGGGAGACCCAGTACTTC	CSLQGSGETQYF
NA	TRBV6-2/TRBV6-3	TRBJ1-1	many	TGTGCCAGCAGTTTTACGGGGGCGCGGGAAGCTTTCTTT	CASSFTGAREAFF
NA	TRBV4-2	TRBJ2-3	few	TGTGCCAGCAGCCAAGCAAGGTTGGCTAGCACAGATACGCAGTATTTT	CASSQARLASTDTQYF
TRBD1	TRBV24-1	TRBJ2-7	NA	TGTGCCACACAGGGACAGTGGTCCTACGAGCAGTACTTC	CATQGQWSYEQYF
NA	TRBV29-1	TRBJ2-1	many	TGCAGCGTTACACCAGCGCGCGATGAGCAGTTCTTC	CSVTPARDEQFF
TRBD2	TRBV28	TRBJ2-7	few	TGTGCCAGCAGTTTAGGCGGGAGAATCCACGAGCAGTACTTC	CASSLGGRIHEQYF
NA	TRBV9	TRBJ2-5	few	TGTGCCAGCAGCCTCACCCAAGGGGAGACCCAGTACTTC	CASSLTQGETQYF
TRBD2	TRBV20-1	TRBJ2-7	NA	TGCAGTGCTATCGGGACTAGCGGAGCCCTATCCTACGAGCAGTACTTC	CSAIGTSGALSYEQYF
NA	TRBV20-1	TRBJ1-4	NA	TGCAGTGCCAGGGACATCGAGGAAAAACTGTTTTTT	CSARDIEEKLFF
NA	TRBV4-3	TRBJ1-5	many	TGCGCCAGCAGCCAAGATATCAATCAGCCCCAGCATTTT	CASSQDINQPQHF
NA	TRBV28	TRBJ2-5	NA	TGTGCCAGCAGTCCCGGGAGCTGGCAAGAGACCCAGTACTTC	CASSPGSWQETQYF
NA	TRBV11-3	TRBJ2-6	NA	TGTGCCAGCAGCACTAGTAAAATGGGCTCTGGGGCCAACGTCCTGACTTTC	CASSTSKMGSGANVLTF
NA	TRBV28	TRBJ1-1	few	TGTGCCAGCAGCATTGGACAGTTGAACACTGAAGCTTTCTTT	CASSIGQLNTEAFF
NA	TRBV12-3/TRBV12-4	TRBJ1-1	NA	TGTGCCAGCAGTTTCCAGGGACGAGGGGCTGAAGCTTTCTTT	CASSFQGRGAEAFF
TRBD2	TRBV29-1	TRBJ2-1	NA	TGCAGCTTAACTAGCGGGAGGTCCGTAGGGAATGAGCAGTTCTTC	CSLTSGRSVGNEQFF
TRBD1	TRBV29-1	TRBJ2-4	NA	TGCAGCGTTGCGTTCGGGACAGGGGGCGAAAACATTCAGTACTTC	CSVAFGTGGENIQYF
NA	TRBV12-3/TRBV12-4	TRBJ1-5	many	TGTGCCAGCAGTCCGACAAGGGGGCAGCCCCAGCATTTT	CASSPTRGQPQHF
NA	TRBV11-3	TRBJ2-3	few	TGTGCCAGCTCACGGTCCAACACAGATACGCAGTATTTT	CASSRSNTDTQYF
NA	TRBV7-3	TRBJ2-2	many	TGTGCCAGCCGTCTAGCTGACACCGGGGAGCTGTTTTTT	CASRLADTGELFF
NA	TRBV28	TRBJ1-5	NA	TGTGCCAGCAGCCCCCGGGGCAGGGTACAGCCCCAGCATTTT	CASSPRGRVQPQHF
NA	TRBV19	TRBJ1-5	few	TGTGCCAGTAGTATGGGGCGATTTGGCAATCAGCCCCAGCATTTT	CASSMGRFGNQPQHF
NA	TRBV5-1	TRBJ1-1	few	TGCGCCAGCAGCTCCAACCCCACTGAAGCTTTCTTT	CASSSNPTEAFF
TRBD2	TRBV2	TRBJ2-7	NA	TGTGCCAGCAGCTTTAGACTAGCGGGAGCCTCCTCCTACGAGCAGTACTTC	CASSFRLAGASSYEQYF
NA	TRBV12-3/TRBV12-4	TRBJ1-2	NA	TGTGCCAGCAGTCCTAACACCAACCCAGGGGCTAACTATGGCTACACCTTC	CASSPNTNPGANYGYTF
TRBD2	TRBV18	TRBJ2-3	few	TGTGCCAGCTCCGAGGCGGGAGCTATAGATACGCAGTATTTT	CASSEAGAIDTQYF
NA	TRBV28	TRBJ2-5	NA	TGTGCCAGCAGGCTCGCGTACCAAGAGACCCAGTACTTC	CASRLAYQETQYF
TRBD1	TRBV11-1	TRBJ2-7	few	TGTGCCAGCAGCTTGGGCGGACAGGGGCTTTACGAGCAGTACTTC	CASSLGGQGLYEQYF
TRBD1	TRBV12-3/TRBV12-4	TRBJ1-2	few	TGTGCCAGCAGTTCGACAGGGAATTATGGCTACACCTTC	CASSSTGNYGYTF
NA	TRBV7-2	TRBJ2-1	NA	TGTGCCAGCAGCTTAGTGCAGGGAGAGCAGTTCTTC	CASSLVQGEQFF
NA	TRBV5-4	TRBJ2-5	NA	TGTGCCAGCAGCCCCGTGGCAGGGTACCAAGAGACCCAGTACTTC	CASSPVAGYQETQYF
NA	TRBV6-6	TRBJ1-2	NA	TGTGCCAGCAGTTACGTGGGGGCGGCCTATGGCTACACCTTC	CASSYVGAAYGYTF
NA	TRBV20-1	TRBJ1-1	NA	TGCAGTGCTGCGAGGACGGCGAACACTGAAGCTTTCTTT	CSAARTANTEAFF
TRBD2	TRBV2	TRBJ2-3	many	TGTGCCGGACTAGCGACTAGCACAGATACGCAGTATTTT	CAGLATSTDTQYF
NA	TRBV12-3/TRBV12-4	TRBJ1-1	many	TGTGCCAGCAGCCTGGGACACGGAAACACTGAAGCTTTCTTT	CASSLGHGNTEAFF